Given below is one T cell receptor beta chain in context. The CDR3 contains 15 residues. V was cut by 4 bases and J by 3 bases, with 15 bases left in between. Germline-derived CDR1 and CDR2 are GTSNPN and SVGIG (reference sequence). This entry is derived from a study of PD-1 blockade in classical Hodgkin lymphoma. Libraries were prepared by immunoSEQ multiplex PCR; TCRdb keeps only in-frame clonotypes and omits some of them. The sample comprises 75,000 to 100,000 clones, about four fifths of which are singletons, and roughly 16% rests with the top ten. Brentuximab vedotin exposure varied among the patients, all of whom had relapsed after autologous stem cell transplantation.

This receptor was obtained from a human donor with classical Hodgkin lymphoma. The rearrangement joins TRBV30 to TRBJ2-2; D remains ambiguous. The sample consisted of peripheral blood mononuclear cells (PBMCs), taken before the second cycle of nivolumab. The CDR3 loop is CAWTSGLGDTGELFF. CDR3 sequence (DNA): TGTGCCTGGACTTCCGGTCTGGGCGACACCGGGGAGCTGTTTTTT.